Shown below are 17 T cell receptor beta chains from a single sample sequenced in a study of CD8+ T cells in alopecia areata. The treatment denotes: oral pan-JAK inhibitor, 5-10 mg twice daily. It was cDNA, reverse transcribed from extracted RNA, that served as the sequencing template. Sequencing was performed with immunoSEQ multiplex PCR; in TCRdb, only in-frame clones are kept and a portion is missing. The data hold about 220,000 clones, with 50% to 70% observed a single time. The specimen was CD4+ T cells sorted from blood, collected at week 4, from a patient treated with tofacitinib. These receptors were collected from a human donor with alopecia areata.

This clone was counted a single time. The chain links TRBV7-2 to TRBJ2-3; the match to TRBD2 covers 10 bases. The CDR3 has 16 residues. Germline assignment: CDR1 SGHTA and CDR2 FQGNSA. V gave up 3 bases and J gave up 0 bases; unmatched junction bases: 3. In DNA, the CDR3 is TGTGCCAGCAGCTTGGTAGCGGGGGGTAGCACAGATACGCAGTATTTT. This encodes CASSLVAGGSTDTQYF. Using reference TRBV7-2 and TRBJ2-3 for the parts outside the CDR3, the full variable domain is GAGVSQSPSNKVTEKGKDVELRCDPISGHTALYWYRQSLGQGLEFLIYFQGNSAPDKSGLPSDRFSAERTGGSVSTLTIQRTQQEDSAVYLCASSLVAGGSTDTQYFGPGTRLTVL.

This chain uses TRBV27 with TRBJ2-5, with 9 positions matching TRBD1. From germline, CDR1 is MNHEY and CDR2 SMNVEV (reference sequence). Trimming cost V 3 bases and J 0 bases; bases outside gene matches: 5. The CDR3 covers 16 residues. As DNA, the CDR3 is TGTGCCAGCAGTTTCAGGACAGGGGCGTACCAAGAGACCCAGTACTTC. Translation gives CASSFRTGAYQETQYF.

As concerns this clone: The same CDR3 arises from other DNA sequences in this sample as well. The chain joins TRBV5-1 to TRBJ1-1; D gene unclear. The V end lost 0 bases, the J end lost 1 base, and 4 bases lay between the germline ends. The CDR3 runs 13 residues. Germline V CDR1 and CDR2: SGHRS, YFSETQ. The CDR3 DNA is TGCGCCAGCAGCTTGGCTCGGAACACTGAAGCTTTCTTT. Translated, it gives CASSLARNTEAFF.

This clone was counted once. The J gene is TRBJ1-1, the V gene TRBV29-1; the match to TRBD1 covers 9 bases. In germline, CDR1 is SQVTM, CDR2 ANQGSEA. The J segment lost 5 bases and the V segment lost 8 bases, leaving 6 bases of the junction unmatched. This CDR3 has 12 residues. CDR3 residues: CSSSDRGTEAFF. In nucleotides, the CDR3 is TGCAGCTCATCGGACAGGGGTACTGAAGCTTTCTTT.

This clone was detected only once. The J gene is TRBJ2-5, the V gene TRBV4-3; D may match TRBD1 or TRBD2 (5 bases each). The V end lost 0 bases, the J end lost 7 bases, and 15 bases lay between the germline ends. Per the germline V gene, CDR1 is LGHNA and CDR2 is YSLEER. The CDR3 covers 15 residues. This CDR3 is CASSQDHGAPGTQYF. The CDR3, as DNA: TGCGCCAGCAGCCAAGATCACGGGGCTCCCGGGACCCAGTACTTC.

The J gene is TRBJ2-7, the V gene TRBV28; D remains ambiguous. Germline loops: CDR1 MDHEN, CDR2 SYDVKM. The ends were cut back, 6 bases at V and 4 bases at J, with 10 bases in the middle. The CDR3 has 12 residues. CDR3 bases: TGTGCCAGCAGCCTTCTCGGGTACGAGCAGTACTTC. Its protein is CASSLLGYEQYF. The variable domain in full, with the rest retrieved from reference TRBV28 and TRBJ2-7, is DVKVTQSSRYLVKRTGEKVFLECVQDMDHENMFWYRQDPGLGLRLIYFSYDVKMKEKGDIPEGYSVSREKKERFSLILESASTNQTSMYLCASSLLGYEQYFGPGTRLTVT.

V gene TRBV29-1 combines with J gene TRBJ2-7, with TRBD1 matching 8 bases. The CDR3 is 13 residues long. The V and J ends lost 7 bases and 2 bases, in that order; junction bases with no gene match: 7. Germline V CDR1 and CDR2: SQVTM, ANQGSEA. The CDR3: CSARNRGTYEQYF. Written as DNA, the CDR3 is TGCAGCGCCCGAAACAGGGGGACCTACGAGCAGTACTTC.

This chain joins TRBV7-9 and TRBJ1-2; 7 bases align to TRBD1. The CDR3 covers 13 residues. The germline gives CDR1 SEHNR, CDR2 FQNEAQ (reference sequence). Losses at the gene ends were 4 bases for V and 6 bases for J; bases not matched to a gene: 5. CDR3 residues: CASSSRQGHGYTF. As DNA, the CDR3 is TGTGCCAGCAGCTCCCGACAGGGACATGGCTACACCTTC.

This clone was detected a few times. The CDR3, as DNA: TGTGCCAGCAGCCTTAAAGAGACCCAGTACTTC. Translation gives CASSLKETQYF. The chain couples TRBV14 to TRBJ2-5; the D is unclear. Germline-derived CDR1 and CDR2 are SGHDN and FVKESK. The CDR3 totals 11 residues. V was trimmed by 4 bases and J by 3 bases, leaving 3 bases between them.

This clone was picked up a small number of times. The CDR3 DNA reads as TGCAGCGTGAGGCGGGGTAGCTCCTACGAGCAGTACTTC. Its translation is CSVRRGSSYEQYF. The chain couples TRBV29-1 to TRBJ2-7; weak D call: TRBD2 (6 bases). Germline V gene data show CDR1 as SQVTM and CDR2 as ANQGSEA. V was shortened by 6 bases and J by 0 bases, with 12 bases between the two germline ends. The CDR3 has 13 residues.

The rearrangement links TRBV7-2 to TRBJ2-3; D is possibly TRBD1 or TRBD2 (5 bases each). In germline, CDR1 is SGHTA, CDR2 FQGNSA. V gave up 0 bases and J gave up 4 bases, with 8 bases separating them. This CDR3 spans 14 amino acids. As DNA, the CDR3 is TGTGCCAGCAGCTTAGCTGGGACCCCAGATACGCAGTATTTT. This codes for CASSLAGTPDTQYF.

This chain joins TRBV27 and TRBJ1-1; D gene unclear. The CDR3 length is 15 residues. Trimming cost V 0 bases and J 1 base, with 9 bases left between them. Germline CDR1 reads MNHEY; CDR2 reads SMNVEV (reference sequence). The CDR3 here is CASSLSNTRNTEAFF. The CDR3 DNA reads TGTGCCAGCAGTTTATCGAATACCAGGAACACTGAAGCTTTCTTT.

The gene calls are TRBV30 and TRBJ2-2, with a possible D match to TRBD1 (6 bases). Trimming removed 3 bases from V and 4 bases from J, with 9 bases in between. The length of the CDR3 is 13 residues. From germline, CDR1 is GTSNPN and CDR2 SVGIG (reference sequence). CDR3 protein: CAWSPRGTGELFF. CDR3 DNA: TGTGCCTGGAGCCCCAGGGGCACCGGGGAGCTGTTTTTT.

The chain recombines TRBV10-3 with TRBJ2-4; TRBD1 is a possible D gene (6 bases). Trimming removed 6 bases from V and 6 bases from J, with 15 bases in between. The CDR3 spans 14 residues. The V gene's germline CDR1 is ENHRY and CDR2 SYGVKD. The CDR3 reads CAISQPTQGNIQYF. CDR3 sequence (DNA): TGTGCCATCAGCCAACCCACACAGGGAAACATTCAGTACTTC.

This chain connects TRBV30 to TRBJ1-2; TRBD1 matches at 9 bases. This CDR3 has 13 residues. The germline CDR1 and CDR2 sequences are GTSNPN and SVGIG (reference sequence). J gave up 8 bases and V 5 bases, and 9 bases lay outside the gene matches. CDR3 sequence: CAWGGQGPTGYTF. The CDR3 nucleotides read TGTGCCTGGGGGGGACAGGGCCCAACCGGCTACACCTTC.

The chain joins TRBV6-5 to TRBJ1-2; D unresolved. The germline CDR1 and CDR2 sequences are MNHEY and SVGAGI. V dropped 6 bases and J dropped 4 bases, with 15 bases sitting between them. The CDR3 is 14 amino acids. The CDR3 loop is CASSQLTSPYGYTF. CDR3 in DNA: TGTGCCAGCAGCCAACTGACATCACCCTATGGCTACACCTTC.

The rearrangement links TRBV9 to TRBJ1-1, with no clear D. The CDR3 is 11 residues long. CDR1 and CDR2 from the germline V gene are SGDLS and YYNGEE. V lost 4 bases, J lost 11 bases, and 12 bases lay in between. The CDR3, as DNA: TGTGCCAGCAGCTCTTCGAGGGAGGCTTTCTTT. It yields the protein CASSSSREAFF. The full variable domain, in which reference TRBV9 and TRBJ1-1 provide the parts outside the CDR3, is DSGVTQTPKHLITATGQRVTLRCSPRSGDLSVYWYQQSLDQGLQFLIQYYNGEERAKGNILERFSAQQFPDLHSELNLSSLELGDSALYFCASSSSREAFFGQGTRLTVV.